This T cell receptor beta chain was recorded in a study of Tregs in tolerant kidney transplant recipients. Whole-study findings and limits: Activated donor B cell expansion appeared to reveal the most relevant donor-specific TCRbeta repertoire. Biological reproducibility was not directly addressed, but technical replication error appeared minimal. Validation in larger populations is needed because few patients were studied.

Germline V CDR1 and CDR2: SNHLY, FYNNEI. Trimming removed 6 bases at V and 6 bases at J, with 12 bases between. The CDR3 loop spans 12 amino acids. Unstimulated Tregs (CD4+CD25+CD127-) and CD4+CD25- non-Tregs were sorted from PBMCs. Turning to this clone: Its antigen is not known.

Only in-frame clones appear in the TCRdb table, and some are missing; sequencing was by immunoSEQ multiplex PCR. This sample carries about 240,000 clones, about 80% of them seen once, and the ten largest clones take around 0.61%. The TCR was taken from a human donor in good health. The V call is TRBV2, the J call TRBJ2-7, with unresolved D. Sequences were obtained from CD4+ T cells from blood. The CDR3 DNA sequence: TGTGCCAGCAGCAACGGAGTGGGCGAGCAGTACTTC. Amino acid sequence: CASSNGVGEQYF.